This T cell receptor beta chain stems from a study of preoperative IRX-2 immunotherapy in early breast cancer. CDR1 and CDR2 from the germline V gene are WSHSY and SAAADI. V lost 2 bases and J 1 base, leaving 8 bases between the germline ends. The CDR3 sequence is 14 residues long. This clone was seen just once. As for treatment: preoperative locoregional IRX-2 cytokine immunotherapy. Samples came from a phase Ib trial of preoperative locoregional IRX-2 cytokine immunotherapy. The assay was immunoSEQ multiplex PCR, and TCRdb's table has in-frame clones only and misses some. The data hold several thousand clones, with 80% observed a single time.

The rearrangement uses TRBV10-2 and TRBJ1-1, with D perhaps matching TRBD1 (5 bases). This sequence originates from a human donor with breast cancer. The sample consisted of tumor tissue, taken after IRX-2 immunotherapy. This CDR3 is CASSELRENTEAFF. The CDR3 bases are TGCGCCAGCAGTGAGCTCAGGGAGAACACTGAAGCTTTCTTT.